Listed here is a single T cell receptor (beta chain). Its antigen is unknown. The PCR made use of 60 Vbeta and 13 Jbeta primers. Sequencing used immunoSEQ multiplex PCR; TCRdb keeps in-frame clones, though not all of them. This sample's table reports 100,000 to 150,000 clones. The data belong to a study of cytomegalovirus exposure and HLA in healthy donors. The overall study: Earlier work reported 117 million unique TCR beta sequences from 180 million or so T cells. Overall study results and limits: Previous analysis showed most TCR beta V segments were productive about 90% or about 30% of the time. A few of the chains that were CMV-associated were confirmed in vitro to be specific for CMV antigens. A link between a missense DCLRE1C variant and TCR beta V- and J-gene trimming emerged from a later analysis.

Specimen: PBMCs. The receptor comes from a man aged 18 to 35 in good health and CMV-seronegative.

DNA of the CDR3: TGTGCCGGGTGGGCAGGATCCTCTGGAAACACCATATATTTT. Its protein product is CAGWAGSSGNTIYF. J is TRBJ1-3 and V is TRBV2; D ambiguous. The V gene lost 11 bases and the J gene lost 0 bases, with 14 bases spanning the gap. Germline values: CDR1 SNHLY, CDR2 FYNNEI. This CDR3 is built from 14 residues.